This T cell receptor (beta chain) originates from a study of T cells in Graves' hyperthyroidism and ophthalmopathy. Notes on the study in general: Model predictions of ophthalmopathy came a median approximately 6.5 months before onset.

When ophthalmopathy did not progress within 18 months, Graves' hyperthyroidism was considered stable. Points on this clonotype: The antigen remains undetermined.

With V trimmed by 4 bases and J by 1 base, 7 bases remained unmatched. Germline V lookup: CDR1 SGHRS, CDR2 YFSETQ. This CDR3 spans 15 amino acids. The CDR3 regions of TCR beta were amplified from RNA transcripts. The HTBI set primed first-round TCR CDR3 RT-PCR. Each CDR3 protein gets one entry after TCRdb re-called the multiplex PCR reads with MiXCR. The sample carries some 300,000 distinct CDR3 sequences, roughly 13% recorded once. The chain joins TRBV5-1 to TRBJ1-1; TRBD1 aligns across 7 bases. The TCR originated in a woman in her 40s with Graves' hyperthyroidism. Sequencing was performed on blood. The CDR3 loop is CASSPGGTENTEAFF. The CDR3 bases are TGCGCCAGCAGCCCGGGTGGGACAGAGAACACTGAAGCTTTCTTT.